This entry features one T cell receptor (beta chain) sequence. There is no known antigen for this receptor. Base qualities are not recorded, but no much larger clone differs from it by a single base. This entry is derived from a study of T cells in Graves' hyperthyroidism and ophthalmopathy (dated by TCRdb to between 2018 and 2020). Describing the broader study: Peripheral blood samples were taken at the time of initial diagnosis, prior to any treatment. The study also compared thyroid tissue and blood T-cell repertoires from 5 to 7 Graves' hyperthyroidism patients. Prospective prediction of ophthalmopathy was tested in an independent validation cohort of approximately 19 hyperthyroidism patients and 17 patients who later progressed to ophthalmopathy. TCR Vbeta CDR3 sequencing of 140 or so peripheral blood samples (under 45 ophthalmopathy, about 80 hyperthyroidism and roughly 17 progressor patients) is reported in the paper. To identify distinguishing TCR V-J signatures, a discovery cohort of around 98 patients was used, comprising fewer than 45 with Graves' ophthalmopathy and 55 to 65 with stable Graves' hyperthyroidism. Following sampling, methimazole starting at 30 mg daily was given to hyperthyroidism patients, and high-dose intravenous methylprednisolone was given to ophthalmopathy patients. The approximately 95 discovery patients were divided at random into training and test sets in a 7:3 ratio.

Overall study outcomes, separate from this receptor: In validation, the model predicted progression to ophthalmopathy a median of about 6.8 months before onset, with 70% to 71% sensitivity and about 72% specificity. Ophthalmopathy was separated from stable hyperthyroidism by a 13 V-J signature model, with around 90% sensitivity and approximately 81% specificity obtained in cross-validation and 80%/75% obtained in testing. Most expanded thyroid clonotypes (frequency above 0.001) were also found in blood, which suggests that blood repertoires may mirror thyroid immune responses. No statistical method was used to set the sample size in advance, and investigators knew the group allocation.

Amplification of TCR beta CDR3 regions was carried out from RNA transcripts. For the first round of RT-PCR on the TCR CDR3, the HTBI primer set was used together with the Qiagen OneStep RT-PCR kit. The libraries were constructed in a second round of multiplex PCR and then size-selected and purified. Paired-end sequencing of the libraries was performed with 100 bp reads on an Illumina HiSeq2000. Concerning the study's data processing: SOAPnuke was used to process the raw data, throwing out any read that contained adapters or uncalled bases, had a mean Phred below 15, or lacked an exact constant-primer or identifier match. COPE v1.2.5 was used to merge high-quality paired reads, and clonotypes were defined as unique nucleotide sequences. MiTCR v1.1 was used to align the clonotypes against IMGT TRBV, TRBD and TRBJ reference segments. The analysis included only V-J combinations with a frequency above 0.0001, which together covered around 99% of the repertoires. A TCS score was defined as the ratio of F50 (clonal expansion) to E x V (chaos), with BLOSUM62-based TCRdist applied between CDR3 peptides within each V-J. Welch's t-statistics and random forest reduced some 510 V-J features to 13, which were used in a naive Bayes classifier (R e1071). TCRdb reran the public reads through fastp at Q25 and MiXCR, keeping productive beta chains. When rows share a CDR3 protein, they turn into one entry using the most common DNA and genes. These V and J calls rely on TCRdb rather than the paper's analysis. Here the sample has hundreds of thousands of distinct CDR3 sequences; about 20% occur a single time. The ten largest make up roughly 60% of the sample.

Ophthalmopathy patients had moderately to severely active disease, with a Clinical Activity Score of 3 or more, a NOSPECS grade of 4 or more, and a disease duration of less than 3 months. Exclusion was applied to patients with uncontrolled infections, other autoimmune diseases, pregnancy or lactation. Diagnoses relied on clinical symptoms, serum thyroxine and TRAb, thyroid ultrasound and orbital computed tomography. Ficoll-Paque density gradient centrifugation was used to isolate PBMCs from 8 to 10 ml of fresh peripheral blood. Trizol reagent was used to extract total RNA, and RNA quality was then checked on an Agilent 2100 Bioanalyzer. Sequenced material: blood. The TCR sequence derives from a man aged 25-45 years with Graves' ophthalmopathy.

DNA sequence: TGTGCCAGCAGCCCACGACAGGGTGCAGATACGCAGTATTTT. It encodes CASSPRQGADTQYF. The chain is encoded by TRBV6-2 or TRBV6-3 joined to TRBJ2-3; 7 junctional bases match TRBD1. Looking up the germline V gene yields CDR1 MNHEY and CDR2 SVGEGT. CDR3 length: 14 amino acids, cysteine to phenylalanine. Only the CDR3 region is kept as DNA, spanning 42 bases read in frame from base 1. Trimming removed 6 bases from V and 4 bases from J; the gene matches leave 7 bases unexplained.